Detailed here is one TCR beta chain. As processed by the authors: Reference gene primer amplification gave nucleated cell count estimates. TCRdb's table, derived via immunoSEQ multiplex PCR, lists solely in-frame clones and lacks some. Clonal size and the V and J genes are those of that table, whereas D and trimming came from the DNA. The data show over 7,500 clones, about 84% seen once. The data were taken from a study of blood T cell repertoires in COVID-19. Study information: Some COVID-19 samples were acute and others convalescent; all came from the United States, Italy and Spain. From T cells, B-cell-depleted T cells, or PBMCs came the material, which was cDNA or gDNA.

Looked up from germline, CDR1 is LNHDA and CDR2 is SQIVND (reference sequence). This CDR3 contains 13 residues. Trimming cost V 3 bases and J 3 bases, with 8 bases left between them. The clonotype was recovered from a woman aged 55-69 years with active COVID-19. The gene calls are TRBV19 and TRBJ1-1; D is unresolved. Sequenced: peripheral blood. CDR3 amino acids: CASSIGWYTEAFF. The CDR3 DNA is TGTGCCAGTAGTATCGGGTGGTACACTGAAGCTTTCTTT.